This is a list of T cell receptor beta chains from one sample in a study of blood T cells in healthy people across ages. TCRdb passed the 5' RACE reads through MiXCR, listing each CDR3 protein once. The repertoire holds around 1,800,000 distinct CDR3 sequences, with about two fifths as singletons. The sequenced sample was blood. Every receptor here comes from a human donor in good health. Each CDR3 is given with its conserved first and last residue. The order of the fields is J gene, clone size, D gene, V gene, CDR3 protein, CDR3 DNA. The D gene is left open where the match is weak. Clone size, where shown, is once, few, many, or a class for clones that have expanded.

>TRBJ2-7|once|NA|TRBV7-9
CASRKGTVDEQYF
TGTGCCAGCAGGAAAGGGACCGTGGACGAGCAGTACTTC
>TRBJ2-2|NA|NA|TRBV11-2
CASSLVLQANTGELFF
TGTGCCAGCAGCTTAGTTCTACAGGCGAACACCGGGGAGCTGTTTTTT
>TRBJ2-7|few|TRBD1|TRBV6-2/TRBV6-3
CASSSRDRKSYEQYF
TGTGCCAGCAGTTCCCGGGACAGGAAAAGCTACGAGCAGTACTTC
>TRBJ2-7|NA|NA|TRBV28
CASSLGTPIYEQYF
TGTGCCAGCAGTTTAGGGACTCCGATCTACGAGCAGTACTTC
>TRBJ2-5|once|NA|TRBV20-1
CSAIWGGEETQYF
TGCAGTGCTATTTGGGGTGGGGAAGAGACCCAGTACTTC
>TRBJ2-7|few|NA|TRBV24-1
CATIEQYF
TGTGCCACCATCGAGCAGTACTTC
>TRBJ2-3|few|NA|TRBV6-1
CASSETHHTQYF
TGTGCCAGCAGTGAAACCCACCATACGCAGTATTTT
>TRBJ1-2|few|TRBD1|TRBV6-5
CASSYVGWGQGAANYGYTF
TGTGCCAGCAGTTACGTTGGTTGGGGACAGGGGGCTGCGAACTATGGCTACACCTTC
>TRBJ2-5|few|TRBD1|TRBV7-9
CASSFGQGNEETQYF
TGTGCCAGCAGCTTCGGACAGGGGAATGAGGAGACCCAGTACTTC
>TRBJ2-3|NA|TRBD2|TRBV27
CASTLTSGYTDTQYF
TGTGCCAGCACTTTGACTAGCGGATACACAGATACGCAGTATTTT
>TRBJ2-1|once|TRBD2|TRBV7-3
CASSQTSGSHNEQFF
TGTGCCAGCAGCCAGACTAGCGGGTCCCACAATGAGCAGTTCTTC
>TRBJ2-5|NA|NA|TRBV20-1
CSARGGGRGSDQETQYF
TGCAGTGCTAGAGGGGGCGGTAGGGGGTCAGACCAAGAGACCCAGTACTTC
>TRBJ1-2|NA|NA|TRBV7-3
CASSLGVQGENGYTF
TGTGCCAGCAGCTTGGGGGTTCAGGGAGAAAATGGCTACACCTTC
>TRBJ2-5|few|NA|TRBV5-1
CASSTTGVQETQYF
TGCGCCAGCAGTACCACAGGTGTCCAAGAGACCCAGTACTTC
>TRBJ1-2|once|TRBD1|TRBV20-1
CSARDKGGRISTF
TGCAGTGCTAGAGATAAAGGGGGCAGAATAAGCACCTTC
>TRBJ1-2|NA|NA|TRBV4-3
CASSRRTVQTNYGYTF
TGCGCCAGCAGCAGGCGGACAGTGCAGACTAACTATGGCTACACCTTC
>TRBJ2-5|NA|NA|TRBV2
CASMSAGGTQETQYF
TGTGCCAGCATGTCCGCCGGGGGAACCCAAGAGACCCAGTACTTC
>TRBJ2-5|NA|TRBD2|TRBV24-1
CATSDGTSGGARETQYF
TGTGCCACCAGTGATGGGACTAGCGGGGGGGCCCGGGAGACCCAGTACTTC
>TRBJ2-7|NA|NA|TRBV5-1
CASSSRSGREAEQYF
TGCGCCAGCAGCTCTCGGTCGGGCAGGGAGGCCGAGCAGTACTTC
>TRBJ2-1|NA|TRBD1|TRBV2
CASIRTGGGFNEQFF
TGTGCCAGCATCAGGACAGGGGGAGGCTTTAATGAGCAGTTCTTC
>TRBJ2-5|few|NA|TRBV7-2
CASSLMAATAKVTQYF
TGTGCCAGCAGCTTAATGGCCGCGACGGCGAAGGTGACCCAGTACTTC
>TRBJ1-2|many|NA|TRBV12-3/TRBV12-4
CASSPPGGGYTF
TGTGCCAGCAGTCCCCCGGGAGGAGGCTACACCTTC
>TRBJ2-1|NA|TRBD1|TRBV6-2/TRBV6-3
CASSYPEDREYNEQFF
TGTGCCAGCAGTTACCCAGAAGACAGGGAATACAATGAGCAGTTCTTC
>TRBJ2-1|NA|NA|TRBV11-3
CASSLVPTGVEQFF
TGTGCCAGCAGCTTAGTCCCCACTGGGGTTGAGCAGTTCTTC
>TRBJ2-5|NA|NA|TRBV20-1
CSASRLVKETQYF
TGCAGTGCAAGCCGACTAGTAAAAGAGACCCAGTACTTC
>TRBJ1-5|NA|NA|TRBV20-1
CSATNRDKYHQPQHF
TGCAGTGCGACCAACAGGGATAAGTATCATCAGCCCCAGCATTTT
>TRBJ2-5|NA|TRBD1|TRBV3-1
CAISAGQGEETQYF
TGTGCCATCAGTGCGGGACAGGGTGAGGAGACCCAGTACTTC
>TRBJ2-6|once|NA|TRBV5-6
CASSLLGGVGSGANVLTF
TGTGCCAGCAGCTTGTTGGGGGGCGTCGGATCTGGGGCCAACGTCCTGACTTTC
>TRBJ1-2|few|NA|TRBV6-5
CATYREIDGYTF
TGTGCCACCTACAGGGAAATTGATGGCTACACCTTC
>TRBJ1-1|NA|NA|TRBV6-2/TRBV6-3
CASSTTGGWTEAFF
TGTGCCAGCAGTACAACCGGGGGTTGGACTGAAGCTTTCTTT
>TRBJ1-6|NA|NA|TRBV9
CASSARPHSPLHF
TGTGCCAGCAGCGCCCGTCCCCATTCACCCCTCCACTTT
>TRBJ2-7|few|NA|TRBV20-1
CSAPLAGTYEQYF
TGCAGTGCCCCCCTGGCCGGTACCTACGAGCAGTACTTC